A single sample gave rise to the 10 T cell receptor beta chains below, sequenced in a study of Ad26.COV2.S vaccination and SARS-CoV-2 variants. Indicated treatment: around 19 received Ad26.COV2.S at low or high dose, single or two shots; about 5 received placebo; per-sample allocation not given. Day 63 after the first injection of vaccine or placebo was the sampling time. TCRdb's table, derived via immunoSEQ multiplex PCR, lists solely in-frame clones and lacks some. The sample lists about 480,000 clones, around 90% occurring once. Sequencing was performed on peripheral blood, taken in a trial of Ad26.COV2.S vaccine versus placebo. The receptors shown here come from a person aged 18-60 years who received the Ad26.COV2.S COVID-19 vaccine or a placebo.

The chain combines TRBV18 with TRBJ1-2; D unresolved. Germline assignment: CDR1 KGHSH and CDR2 LQKENI. The V end was cut by 2 bases, the J end by 7 bases, with 14 bases between. This CDR3 contains 14 residues. The DNA for the CDR3 is TGTGCCAGCTCACCAACGCGTACCTTAACTGGCTACACCTTC. Its translation is CASSPTRTLTGYTF.

This clone is a singleton in its sample. The V call is TRBV27, the J call TRBJ2-7; 13 positions agree with TRBD2. This CDR3 comprises 18 residues. The J segment lost 0 bases and the V segment lost 4 bases, leaving 9 bases of the junction unmatched. Germline CDR1 MNHEY, CDR2 SMNVEV (reference sequence). The DNA for the CDR3 is TGTGCCAGCAGTTCGGTAGGGACTAGCGGGGTCCTCTCCTACGAGCAGTACTTC. It specifies CASSSVGTSGVLSYEQYF.

The chain has TRBV6-5 and TRBJ1-3; D possibly corresponds to TRBD1 (6 bases). Trimming pared 8 bases from V and 4 bases from J, leaving 15 bases between. This CDR3 spans 14 amino acids. Germline V gene data show CDR1 as MNHEY and CDR2 as SVGAGI. The chain's CDR3 is CASQLGRGGNTIYF. The CDR3 bases are TGTGCCAGCCAATTGGGAAGGGGGGGAAACACCATATATTTT.

This rearrangement joins TRBV7-2 to TRBJ2-7; possible D gene TRBD2, 6 bases. Trimming stripped 0 bases from V and 2 bases from J, with 8 bases between. The CDR3 is made up of 14 amino acids. Germline CDR1 and CDR2: SGHTA and FQGNSA. The CDR3 is CASSLAEGPYEQYF. In DNA form, the CDR3 reads TGTGCCAGCAGCTTAGCGGAGGGCCCCTACGAGCAGTACTTC.

The rearrangement links TRBV11-2 to TRBJ1-1; D gene unclear. The CDR3 sequence is 14 residues long. Germline values: CDR1 SGHAT, CDR2 FQNNGV. Trimming stripped 2 bases from V and 6 bases from J, with 13 bases between. The CDR3 coding sequence is TGTGCCAGCAGCTTAACCGGCTCCCTAGCTGAAGCTTTCTTT. The encoded protein is CASSLTGSLAEAFF.

V and J are TRBV18 and TRBJ1-2; 7 bases map to TRBD1. The CDR3 consists of 15 residues. In germline, CDR1 is KGHSH, CDR2 LQKENI. The junction had 6 bases not matched to a gene; V was cut back by 3 bases and J by 2 bases. The DNA for the CDR3 is TGTGCCAGCTCACCCCAGGACAGGCCCAACTATGGCTACACCTTC. Amino acid sequence: CASSPQDRPNYGYTF.

The chain has TRBV9 and TRBJ2-5; the D gene is possibly TRBD1 (6 bases). The germline V gene encodes CDR1 SGDLS and CDR2 YYNGEE. This CDR3 spans 15 amino acids. The V end was cut by 3 bases, the J end by 2 bases, with 14 bases between. CDR3 residues: CASSAWTDLQETQYF. The CDR3 coding sequence is TGTGCCAGCAGCGCGTGGACAGATCTACAAGAGACCCAGTACTTC.

The rearrangement uses TRBV9 and TRBJ1-1, with 7 bases that match TRBD1. The CDR3 extends over 18 amino acids. Germline assignment: CDR1 SGDLS and CDR2 YYNGEE. J gave up 0 bases and V 2 bases, and 13 bases lay outside the gene matches. CDR3 nucleotide sequence: TGTGCCAGCAGCGTCAACGCCGGGACAGCTAATATGAACACTGAAGCTTTCTTT. This translates into CASSVNAGTANMNTEAFF.

The V gene is TRBV12-3 or TRBV12-4, the J gene TRBJ1-2; 9 bases are shared with TRBD1. Germline trimming cut 6 bases from V and 4 bases from J; bases unmatched to any gene: 3. CDR3 length: 13 amino acids. The CDR3 DNA follows: TGTGCCAGCAGCTCGGGACAGGGCTATGGCTACACCTTC. The encoded protein is CASSSGQGYGYTF.

The chain links TRBV6-4 to TRBJ1-2; D remains ambiguous. CDR3 length: 13 residues. Deletions cut 0 bases from V and 8 bases from J, with 10 bases between. Germline V CDR1 and CDR2: MRHNA, SNTAGT. As DNA, the CDR3 is TGTGCCAGCAGTGACTCGATCCTGGGGGGCTACACCTTC. Translating gives CASSDSILGGYTF.